Below, 2 T cell receptor beta chains from the same sample are listed, as sequenced in a study of blood T cell repertoires in COVID-19. Here immunoSEQ multiplex PCR was the method, and the copy in TCRdb shows in-frame clones only, minus some. The sample lists around 380,000 clones; 70% to 85% were seen once. The sample was peripheral blood. The source of these receptors is a human donor with acute or convalescent COVID-19. The donor label of this sample is uncertain.

In DNA form, the CDR3 reads TGCGCCAGCAGCCCGGAGGGGACAGGGGGCGGGGCTGAAGCTTTCTTT. This translates into CASSPEGTGGGAEAFF. The chain combines TRBV5-1 with TRBJ1-1; 12 bases align to TRBD1. The CDR3 length is 16 residues. The V and J ends lost 4 bases and 6 bases, in that order; junction bases with no gene match: 10. Germline CDR1 reads SGHRS; CDR2 reads YFSETQ.

This rearrangement joins TRBV7-2 to TRBJ2-7; 11 bases fit TRBD2. Looked up from germline, CDR1 is SGHTA and CDR2 is FQGNSA. The J segment lost 3 bases and the V segment lost 1 base, leaving 5 bases of the junction unmatched. The CDR3 length is 16 residues. The chain's CDR3 is CASSLVGTSGLYEQYF. As DNA, the CDR3 is TGTGCCAGCAGCTTAGTGGGGACTAGCGGCCTCTACGAGCAGTACTTC.